Below, 25 T cell receptor beta chains from the same sample are listed, as sequenced in a study of blood T cells in healthy people across ages. The second PCR ran roughly 6 to 11 cycles with a sample-barcoded 5' primer and J-beta primers. TCRdb passed the 5' RACE reads through MiXCR, listing each CDR3 protein once. The sample consists of fewer than 900,000 distinct CDR3 sequences, roughly two fifths of them appearing once. Sequenced: blood. These TCRs come from a woman aged 60 to 75 in good health.

The sample holds a few counts of this clonotype. The CDR3 DNA reads TGTGCCAGCAGTTACTGGCGGGAGCGTCACAATGAGCAGTTCTTC. This gives the protein CASSYWRERHNEQFF. The chain links TRBV6-5 to TRBJ2-1; TRBD2 agrees at 7 bases. Per the germline V gene, CDR1 is MNHEY and CDR2 is SVGAGI. With 1 base clipped from V and 5 bases from J, the junction kept 5 bases outside the gene matches. The CDR3 is 15 amino acids.

About this clonotype: Just one base apart from a much larger clone, this may be a read error. J is TRBJ2-3 and V is TRBV12-3 or TRBV12-4; D gene uncertain. V lost 8 bases, J lost 4 bases, and 7 bases lay in between. The CDR3 spans 11 residues. CDR3 bases: TGTGCCAGCGGTGGGGCAGATACGCAGTATTTT. Translated: CASGGADTQYF.

The sample holds a few counts of this clonotype. The chain recombines TRBV6-6 with TRBJ2-3; D is perhaps TRBD1 (6 bases). Trimming cost V 5 bases and J 2 bases, with 8 bases left between them. This CDR3 has 13 residues. In germline, CDR1 is MNHNY, CDR2 SVGAGI (reference sequence). The DNA of the CDR3 is TGTGCCAGCAGTCGGGACAACACAGATACGCAGTATTTT. As protein: CASSRDNTDTQYF.

This chain uses TRBV27 with TRBJ2-1, with D unresolved. V lost 7 bases and J 6 bases, leaving 13 bases between the germline ends. The CDR3 has 13 residues. Germline CDR1 reads MNHEY; CDR2 reads SMNVEV (reference sequence). The CDR3 region is CASTRAGSNEQFF. The CDR3 nucleotides read TGTGCCAGCACCCGGGCTGGCTCCAATGAGCAGTTCTTC.

This clonotype was detected only once. CDR3 nucleotides: TGTGCCAGCAGCTTGGTCGGTAGGCCCAATGAGCAGTTCTTC. The encoded protein is CASSLVGRPNEQFF. The chain employs TRBV5-6 and TRBJ2-1; D gene uncertain. CDR1 and CDR2 (germline): SGHDT, YYEEEE. V lost 0 bases, J lost 6 bases, and 10 bases lay in between. CDR3 length equals 14 residues.

V and J are TRBV23-1 and TRBJ2-3, with unresolved D. TRBV23-1 is noted as an ORF with a role that remains uncertain. This CDR3 is 13 amino acids long. V dropped 4 bases and J dropped 10 bases, with 15 bases sitting between them. The DNA of the CDR3 is TGCGCCAGCAGTCCCCAAACAGTACGCCCGCAGTATTTT. This sequence encodes CASSPQTVRPQYF.

The V gene is TRBV24-1, the J gene TRBJ2-5; a possible D gene is TRBD2 (6 bases). The CDR3 has 16 residues. CDR1 KGHDR and CDR2 SFDVKD come from the germline V gene. Trimming took 0 bases from V and 2 from J, leaving 12 bases between them. The CDR3 DNA follows: TGTGCCACCAGTGATTTGCGGTTCGGGGGTCAAGAGACCCAGTACTTC. This codes for CATSDLRFGGQETQYF.

V usage is TRBV18 and J usage is TRBJ2-3; TRBD2 agrees at 11 bases. Trimming cost V 6 bases and J 2 bases; bases outside gene matches: 16. Germline-derived CDR1 and CDR2 are KGHSH and LQKENI. CDR3 length equals 19 residues. The CDR3 DNA sequence: TGTGCCAGCTCCAGAATGGGACTAGCGGCCCGGGGGGACACAGATACGCAGTATTTT. This sequence encodes CASSRMGLAARGDTDTQYF.

The chain recombines TRBV12-3 or TRBV12-4 with TRBJ2-5, with 8 positions matching TRBD1. Germline trimming cut 2 bases from V and 11 bases from J; bases unmatched to any gene: 13. CDR3 size: 15 residues. The CDR3: CASSLFTGGGREQYF. In nucleotides, the CDR3 is TGTGCCAGCAGTTTATTCACAGGGGGAGGACGGGAGCAGTACTTC.

This clonotype was counted a few times. J is TRBJ1-6 and V is TRBV6-4, with D possibly being TRBD1 (5 bases). Trimming removed 2 bases from V and 7 bases from J, with 9 bases in between. CDR1 MRHNA and CDR2 SNTAGT come from the germline V gene. The CDR3 sequence is 14 residues long. This CDR3 reads CASSDQGFNSPLHF. Written as DNA, the CDR3 is TGTGCCAGCAGTGACCAGGGTTTCAATTCACCCCTCCACTTT.

The chain uses TRBV12-3 or TRBV12-4 and TRBJ1-5; possible D gene TRBD1, 5 bases. There are 14 residues in the CDR3. V was cut by 7 bases and J by 2 bases, with 12 bases left in between. CDR3 residues: CASMIGRGNQPQHF. CDR3 nucleotides: TGTGCCAGCATGATAGGCAGGGGCAATCAGCCCCAGCATTTT.

The chain employs TRBV5-1 and TRBJ1-2; D might be TRBD1 (6 bases). The V gene's germline CDR1 is SGHRS and CDR2 YFSETQ. V was trimmed by 4 bases and J by 5 bases, leaving 18 bases between them. The CDR3 totals 15 residues. CDR3 residues: CASSPTSGGRYGYTF. The CDR3 region has the DNA TGCGCCAGCAGCCCGACGTCCGGGGGGCGGTATGGCTACACCTTC.

V is TRBV3-1 and J is TRBJ1-2; 7 positions agree with TRBD1. The length of the CDR3 is 15 residues. CDR1 LGHDT and CDR2 YNNKEL come from the germline V gene (reference sequence). The V and J ends lost 6 bases and 0 bases, in that order; junction bases with no gene match: 7. CDR3 DNA sequence: TGTGCCAGCAGTATACAGGGGTTAGCTAACTATGGCTACACCTTC. Amino acids: CASSIQGLANYGYTF.

This sequence joins TRBV18 and TRBJ2-1; maybe TRBD2 (5 bases). This CDR3 has 16 residues. Germline CDR1 KGHSH, CDR2 LQKENI. The V gene lost 5 bases and the J gene lost 1 base, with 15 bases spanning the gap. The CDR3 nucleotides are TGTGCCAGCTCATCAGCCGGACTCTCGTCCTACAATGAGCAGTTCTTC. Residues: CASSSAGLSSYNEQFF.

Ten or more counts support this clonotype. The chain carries TRBV5-5 and TRBJ2-5; D may be TRBD1 (6 bases). There are 13 residues in the CDR3. Between the trimmed V and J ends, which lost 2 bases and 3 bases, there was a span of 8 bases. Germline V lookup: CDR1 SGHKS, CDR2 YYEKEE (reference sequence). This CDR3 is CASSFSGEETQYF. CDR3 DNA: TGTGCCAGCAGCTTTTCAGGGGAAGAGACCCAGTACTTC.

V usage is TRBV9 and J usage is TRBJ1-2; 8 positions match TRBD1. Germline V gene sequence: CDR1 SGDLS, CDR2 YYNGEE. V was clipped by 3 bases and J by 5 bases; unmatched bases: 9. This CDR3 has 15 amino acids. The chain's CDR3 is CASSASPGQVYGYTF. The CDR3 DNA follows: TGTGCCAGCAGCGCTTCTCCGGGACAGGTTTATGGCTACACCTTC.

The V call is TRBV3-1, the J call TRBJ2-1; 8 bases agree with TRBD2. The trim removed 3 bases at V and 4 bases at J, leaving 5 bases unmatched. This CDR3 has 15 amino acids. Germline V CDR1 and CDR2: LGHDT, YNNKEL (reference sequence). The CDR3 DNA reads as TGTGCCAGCAGCCAGGCCGGGGGGGAATACAATGAGCAGTTCTTC. Its translation is CASSQAGGEYNEQFF.

The chain couples TRBV20-1 to TRBJ2-1; 10 bases map to TRBD2. V lost 0 bases, J lost 7 bases, and 9 bases stayed unmatched. The CDR3 contains 16 residues. The V gene's germline CDR1 is DFQATT and CDR2 SNEGSKA (reference sequence). The CDR3 DNA reads TGCAGTGCTAGAGATCCGAGCGGGAGGGCCGGGAATGAGCAGTTCTTC. It encodes CSARDPSGRAGNEQFF.

This chain uses TRBV5-1 with TRBJ1-2, with a tentative D call TRBD1 (5 bases). Germline assignment: CDR1 SGHRS and CDR2 YFSETQ. CDR3 size: 14 residues. With 7 bases removed from V and 4 bases from J, the gap between germline ends came to 17 bases. Here the CDR3 reads CASGLGASGYGYTF. As DNA, the CDR3 is TGCGCCAGCGGACTAGGGGCCTCTGGCTATGGCTACACCTTC.

This clonotype came up many times. The chain carries TRBV12-3 or TRBV12-4 and TRBJ2-1; D is undetermined. CDR3 length: 15 amino acids. The V and J ends lost 3 bases and 0 bases respectively, with 9 bases between them. CDR3 in amino acids: CASSFPWSSYNEQFF. CDR3 nucleotides: TGTGCCAGCAGTTTCCCCTGGAGCTCCTACAATGAGCAGTTCTTC.

This clonotype showed up just a few times. V and J are TRBV3-1 and TRBJ1-1; possible D gene TRBD1, 5 bases. CDR1 is LGHDT, CDR2 YNNKEL, per germline (reference sequence). This CDR3 is built from 16 residues. Trimming took 1 base from V and 0 from J, leaving 12 bases between them. CDR3 sequence: CASSQGGAELNTEAFF. The CDR3, as DNA: TGTGCCAGCAGCCAAGGAGGGGCAGAATTGAACACTGAAGCTTTCTTT.

This chain connects TRBV10-3 to TRBJ1-2; possible D gene TRBD1, 5 bases. The V end was cut by 0 bases, the J end by 8 bases, with 10 bases between. There are 13 residues in the CDR3. Germline values: CDR1 ENHRY, CDR2 SYGVKD. The chain's CDR3 is CAISESGARGYTF. The CDR3 region has the DNA TGTGCCATCAGTGAGTCCGGGGCACGAGGCTACACCTTC.

V and J are TRBV5-5 and TRBJ1-1; tentative D call: TRBD1 (5 bases). Germline V gives CDR1 SGHKS, CDR2 YYEKEE (reference sequence). The CDR3 length is 12 residues. The V gene lost 2 bases and the J gene lost 12 bases, with 14 bases spanning the gap. In DNA, the CDR3 is TGTGCCAGCAGCTTTGTGGGGGGAGAGACTTTCTTT. It translates to CASSFVGGETFF.

This clonotype was seen a handful of times. The chain links TRBV20-1 to TRBJ2-7, with D unresolved. The V end was cut by 1 base, the J end by 6 bases, with 13 bases between. CDR1 and CDR2 from the germline V gene are DFQATT and SNEGSKA (reference sequence). The CDR3 is made up of 13 amino acids. The CDR3 DNA reads TGCAGTGCTAGAGTTAGCAGCCTCGGCGAGCAGTACTTC. Amino acid sequence: CSARVSSLGEQYF.

This clonotype has more than one count but fewer than ten. The chain links TRBV6-4 to TRBJ2-4; D is unresolved. V was trimmed by 2 bases and J by 9 bases, leaving 8 bases between them. Germline loops: CDR1 MRHNA, CDR2 SNTAGT. CDR3 length: 12 residues. CDR3 residues: CASSDGVGIQYF. The DNA of the CDR3 is TGTGCCAGCAGTGACGGGGTGGGCATTCAGTACTTC.